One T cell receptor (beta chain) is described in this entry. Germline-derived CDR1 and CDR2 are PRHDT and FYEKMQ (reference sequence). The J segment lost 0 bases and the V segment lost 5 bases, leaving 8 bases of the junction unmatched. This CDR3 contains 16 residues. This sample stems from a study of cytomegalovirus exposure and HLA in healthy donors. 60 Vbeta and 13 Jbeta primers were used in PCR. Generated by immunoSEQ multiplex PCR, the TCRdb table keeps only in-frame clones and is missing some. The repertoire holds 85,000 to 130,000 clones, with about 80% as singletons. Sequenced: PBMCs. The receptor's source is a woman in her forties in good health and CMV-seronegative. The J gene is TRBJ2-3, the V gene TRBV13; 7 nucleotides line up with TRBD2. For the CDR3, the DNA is TGTGCCAGCAGCGAACGAACTAGCGACAGCACAGATACGCAGTATTTT. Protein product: CASSERTSDSTDTQYF.